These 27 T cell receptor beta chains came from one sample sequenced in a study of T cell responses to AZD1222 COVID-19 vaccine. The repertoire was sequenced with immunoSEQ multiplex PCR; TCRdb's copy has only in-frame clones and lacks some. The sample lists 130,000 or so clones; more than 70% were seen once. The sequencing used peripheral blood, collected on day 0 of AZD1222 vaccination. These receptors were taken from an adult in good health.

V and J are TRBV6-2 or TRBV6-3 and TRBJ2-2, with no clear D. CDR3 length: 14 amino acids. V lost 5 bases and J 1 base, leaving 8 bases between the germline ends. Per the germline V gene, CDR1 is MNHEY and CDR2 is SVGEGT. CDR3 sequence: CASSVAKNTGELFF. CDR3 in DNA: TGTGCCAGCAGTGTTGCTAAGAACACCGGGGAGCTGTTTTTT.

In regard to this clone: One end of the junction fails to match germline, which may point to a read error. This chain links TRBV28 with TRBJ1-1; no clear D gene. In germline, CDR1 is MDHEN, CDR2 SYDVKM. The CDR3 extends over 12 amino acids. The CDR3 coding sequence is TGTGCCAGCAGTTCTCCTACGTTTATGGAGATCTTT. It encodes CASSSPTFMEIF.

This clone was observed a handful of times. CDR3 region: CASSVVSLVGAGETQYF. In DNA form, the CDR3 reads TGTGCCAGCAGTGTGGTCAGTTTGGTGGGGGCAGGAGAGACCCAGTACTTC. The V and J genes are TRBV6-1 and TRBJ2-5; TRBD1 might be the D (6 bases). The germline V gene encodes CDR1 MNHNS and CDR2 SASEGT. The CDR3 sequence is 17 residues long. The V gene lost 4 bases and the J gene lost 4 bases, with 22 bases spanning the gap.

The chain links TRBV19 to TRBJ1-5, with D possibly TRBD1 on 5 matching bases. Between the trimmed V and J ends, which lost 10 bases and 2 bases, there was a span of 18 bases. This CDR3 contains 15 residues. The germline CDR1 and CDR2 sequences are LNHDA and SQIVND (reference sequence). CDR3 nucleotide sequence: TGTGCCACCCGGGACGGAAATTGGGGCAATCAGCCCCAGCATTTT. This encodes CATRDGNWGNQPQHF.

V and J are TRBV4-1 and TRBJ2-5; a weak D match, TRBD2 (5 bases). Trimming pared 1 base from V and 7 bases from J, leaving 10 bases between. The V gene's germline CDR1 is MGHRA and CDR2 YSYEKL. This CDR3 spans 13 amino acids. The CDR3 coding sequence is TGCGCCAGCAGCCAAGGACTTCGGGGGACCCAGTACTTC. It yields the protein CASSQGLRGTQYF.

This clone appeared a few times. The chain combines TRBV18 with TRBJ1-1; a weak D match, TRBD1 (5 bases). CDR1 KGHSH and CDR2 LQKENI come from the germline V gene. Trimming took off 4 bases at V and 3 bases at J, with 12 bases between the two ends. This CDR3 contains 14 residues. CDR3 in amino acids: CASSRVLGDTEAFF. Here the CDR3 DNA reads TGTGCCAGCTCACGGGTTTTGGGGGACACTGAAGCTTTCTTT.

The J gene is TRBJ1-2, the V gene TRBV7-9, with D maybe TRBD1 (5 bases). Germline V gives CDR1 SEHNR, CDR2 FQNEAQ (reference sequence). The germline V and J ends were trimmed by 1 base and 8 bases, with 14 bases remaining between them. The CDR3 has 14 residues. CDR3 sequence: CASSLESRAEGYTF. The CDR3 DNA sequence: TGTGCCAGCAGCTTAGAAAGCAGGGCGGAAGGCTACACCTTC.

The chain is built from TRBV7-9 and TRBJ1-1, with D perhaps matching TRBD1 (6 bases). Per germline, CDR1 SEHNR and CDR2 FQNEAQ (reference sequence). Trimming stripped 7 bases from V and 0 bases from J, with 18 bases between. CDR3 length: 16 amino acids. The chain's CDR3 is CASTSQGQSMNTEAFF. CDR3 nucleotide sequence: TGTGCCAGCACCTCACAAGGACAGAGCATGAACACTGAAGCTTTCTTT. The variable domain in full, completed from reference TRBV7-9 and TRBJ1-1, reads DTGVSQNPRHKITKRGQNVTFRCDPISEHNRLYWYRQTLGQGPEFLTYFQNEAQLEKSRLLSDRFSAERPKGSFSTLEIQRTEQGDSAMYLCASTSQGQSMNTEAFFGQGTRLTVV.

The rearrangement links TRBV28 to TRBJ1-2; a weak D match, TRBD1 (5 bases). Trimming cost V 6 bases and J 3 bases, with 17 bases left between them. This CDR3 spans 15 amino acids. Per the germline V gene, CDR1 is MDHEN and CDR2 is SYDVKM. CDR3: CASRGSLGVDYGYTF. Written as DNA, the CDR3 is TGTGCCAGCAGGGGCAGCCTAGGGGTGGACTATGGCTACACCTTC.

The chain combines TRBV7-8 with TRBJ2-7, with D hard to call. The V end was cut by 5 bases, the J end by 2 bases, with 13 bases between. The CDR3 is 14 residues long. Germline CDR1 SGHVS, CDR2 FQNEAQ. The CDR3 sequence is CASSPPTEPYEQYF. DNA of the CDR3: TGTGCCAGCAGCCCGCCGACGGAGCCCTACGAGCAGTACTTC. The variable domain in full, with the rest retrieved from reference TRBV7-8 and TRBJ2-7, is GAGVSQSPRYKVAKRGQDVALRCDPISGHVSLFWYQQALGQGPEFLTYFQNEAQLDKSGLPSDRFFAERPEGSVSTLKIQRTQQEDSAVYLCASSPPTEPYEQYFGPGTRLTVT.

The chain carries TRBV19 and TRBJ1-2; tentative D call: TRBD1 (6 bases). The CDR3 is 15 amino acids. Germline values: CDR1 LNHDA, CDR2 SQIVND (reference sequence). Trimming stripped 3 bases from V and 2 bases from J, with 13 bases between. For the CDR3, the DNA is TGTGCCAGTAGTATGAGGGGGGCTTCCAACTATGGCTACACCTTC. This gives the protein CASSMRGASNYGYTF.

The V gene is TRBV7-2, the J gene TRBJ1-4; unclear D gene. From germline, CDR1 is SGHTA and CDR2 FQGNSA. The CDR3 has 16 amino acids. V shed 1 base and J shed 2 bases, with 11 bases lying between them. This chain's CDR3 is CASSLGVRTTNEKLFF. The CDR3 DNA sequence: TGTGCCAGCAGCTTAGGTGTCAGAACTACTAATGAAAAACTGTTTTTT.

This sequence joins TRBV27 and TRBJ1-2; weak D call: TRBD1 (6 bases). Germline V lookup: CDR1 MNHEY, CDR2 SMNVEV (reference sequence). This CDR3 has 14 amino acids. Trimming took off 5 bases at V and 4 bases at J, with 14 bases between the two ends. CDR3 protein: CASSDGAGAYGYTF. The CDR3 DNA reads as TGTGCCAGCAGTGACGGGGCAGGGGCCTATGGCTACACCTTC.

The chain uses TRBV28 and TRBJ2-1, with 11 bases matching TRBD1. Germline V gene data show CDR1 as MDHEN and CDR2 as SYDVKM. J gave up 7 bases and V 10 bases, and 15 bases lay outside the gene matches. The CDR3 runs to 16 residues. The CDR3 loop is CATLPGQGDSGNEQFF. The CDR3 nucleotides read TGTGCCACTCTTCCGGGACAGGGGGACTCAGGGAATGAGCAGTTCTTC.

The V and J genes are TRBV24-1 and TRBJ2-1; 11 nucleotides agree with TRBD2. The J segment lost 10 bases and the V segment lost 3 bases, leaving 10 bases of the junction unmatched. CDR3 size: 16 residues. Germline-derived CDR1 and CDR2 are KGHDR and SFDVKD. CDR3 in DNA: TGTGCCACCAGTGATGTAGCTAGCGGGGGGAAGGGGGAGCAGTTCTTC. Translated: CATSDVASGGKGEQFF.

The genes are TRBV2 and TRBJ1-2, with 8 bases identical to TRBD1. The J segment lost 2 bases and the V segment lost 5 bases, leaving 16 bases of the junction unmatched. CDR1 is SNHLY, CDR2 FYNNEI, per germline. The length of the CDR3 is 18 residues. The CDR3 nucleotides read TGTGCCAGCAGTCTTACCGGGACAGGCATTGTTGGGAACTATGGCTACACCTTC. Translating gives CASSLTGTGIVGNYGYTF. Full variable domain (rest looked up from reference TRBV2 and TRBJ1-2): EPEVTQTPSHQVTQMGQEVILRCVPISNHLYFYWYRQILGQKVEFLVSFYNNEISEKSEIFDDQFSVERPDGSNFTLKIRSTKLEDSAMYFCASSLTGTGIVGNYGYTFGSGTRLTVV.

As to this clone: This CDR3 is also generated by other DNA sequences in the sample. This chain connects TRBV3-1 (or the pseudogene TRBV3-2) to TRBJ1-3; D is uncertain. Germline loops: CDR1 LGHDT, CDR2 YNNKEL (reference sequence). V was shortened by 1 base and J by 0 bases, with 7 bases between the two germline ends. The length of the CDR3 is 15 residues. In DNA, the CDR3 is TGTGCCAGCAGCCAAGGGCCAAACTCTGGAAACACCATATATTTT. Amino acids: CASSQGPNSGNTIYF.

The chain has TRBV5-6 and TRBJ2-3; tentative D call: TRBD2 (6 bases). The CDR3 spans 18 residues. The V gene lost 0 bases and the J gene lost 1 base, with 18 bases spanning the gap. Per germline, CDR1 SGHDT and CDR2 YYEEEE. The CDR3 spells CASSLAEVRELGTDTQYF. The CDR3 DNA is TGTGCCAGCAGCTTGGCCGAGGTACGGGAGTTGGGCACAGATACGCAGTATTTT.

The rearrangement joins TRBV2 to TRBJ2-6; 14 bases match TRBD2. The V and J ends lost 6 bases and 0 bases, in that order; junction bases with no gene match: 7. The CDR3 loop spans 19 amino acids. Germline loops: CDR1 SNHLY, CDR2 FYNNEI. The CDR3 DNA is TGTGCCAGCAGCCGCGGGGGACTAGCGGGGGACTCTGGGGCCAACGTCCTGACTTTC. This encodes CASSRGGLAGDSGANVLTF.

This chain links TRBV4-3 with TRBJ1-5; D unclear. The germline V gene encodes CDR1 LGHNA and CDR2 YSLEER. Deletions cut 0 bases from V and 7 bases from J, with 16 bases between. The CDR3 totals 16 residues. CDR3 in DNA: TGCGCCAGCAGCCAAGAGGGATGGGGAAAAGAACAGCCCCAGCATTTT. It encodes CASSQEGWGKEQPQHF.

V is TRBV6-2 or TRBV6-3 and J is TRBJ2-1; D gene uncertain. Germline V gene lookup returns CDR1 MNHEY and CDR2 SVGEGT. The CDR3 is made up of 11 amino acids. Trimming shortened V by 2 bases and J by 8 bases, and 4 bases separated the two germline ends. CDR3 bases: TGTGCCAGCAGTTACCCTCATGAGCAGTTCTTC. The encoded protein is CASSYPHEQFF.

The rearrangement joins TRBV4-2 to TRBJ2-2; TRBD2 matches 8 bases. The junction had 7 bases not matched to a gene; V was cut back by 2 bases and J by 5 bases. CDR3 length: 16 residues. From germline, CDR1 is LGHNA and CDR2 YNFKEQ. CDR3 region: CASSQNGRAYTGELFF. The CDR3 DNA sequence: TGTGCCAGCAGCCAAAACGGGAGGGCCTATACCGGGGAGCTGTTTTTT.

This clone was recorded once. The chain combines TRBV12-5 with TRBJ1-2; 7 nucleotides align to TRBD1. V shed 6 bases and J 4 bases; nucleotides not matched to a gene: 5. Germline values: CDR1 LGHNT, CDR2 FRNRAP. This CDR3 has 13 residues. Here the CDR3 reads CASGADRAYGYTF. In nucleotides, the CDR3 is TGTGCTAGTGGGGCCGACAGGGCCTATGGCTACACCTTC.

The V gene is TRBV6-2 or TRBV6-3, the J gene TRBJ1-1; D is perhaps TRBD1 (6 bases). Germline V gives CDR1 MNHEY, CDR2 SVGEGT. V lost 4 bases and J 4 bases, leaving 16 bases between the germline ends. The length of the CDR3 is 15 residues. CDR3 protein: CASSLTGGGTTEAFF. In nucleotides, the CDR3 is TGTGCCAGCAGTTTAACGGGAGGGGGGACCACTGAAGCTTTCTTT.

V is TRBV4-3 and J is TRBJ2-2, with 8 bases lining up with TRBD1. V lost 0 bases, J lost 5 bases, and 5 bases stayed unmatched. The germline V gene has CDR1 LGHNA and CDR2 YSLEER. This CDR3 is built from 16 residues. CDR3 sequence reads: CASSQDRGRGTGELFF. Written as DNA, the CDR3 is TGCGCCAGCAGCCAAGACAGGGGGCGCGGGACCGGGGAGCTGTTTTTT.

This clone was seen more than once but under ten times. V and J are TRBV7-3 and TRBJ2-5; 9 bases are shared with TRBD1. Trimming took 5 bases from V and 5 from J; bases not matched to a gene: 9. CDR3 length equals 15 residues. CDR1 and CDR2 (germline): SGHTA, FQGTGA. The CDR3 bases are TGTGCCAGCAGCGGTACAGGGGGCGAAGGGGAGACCCAGTACTTC. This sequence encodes CASSGTGGEGETQYF.

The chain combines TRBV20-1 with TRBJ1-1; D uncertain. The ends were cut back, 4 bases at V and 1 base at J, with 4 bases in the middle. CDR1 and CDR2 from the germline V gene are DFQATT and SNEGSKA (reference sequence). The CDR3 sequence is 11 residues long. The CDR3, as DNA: TGCAGTGCTAAAAGGAACACTGAAGCTTTCTTT. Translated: CSAKRNTEAFF.